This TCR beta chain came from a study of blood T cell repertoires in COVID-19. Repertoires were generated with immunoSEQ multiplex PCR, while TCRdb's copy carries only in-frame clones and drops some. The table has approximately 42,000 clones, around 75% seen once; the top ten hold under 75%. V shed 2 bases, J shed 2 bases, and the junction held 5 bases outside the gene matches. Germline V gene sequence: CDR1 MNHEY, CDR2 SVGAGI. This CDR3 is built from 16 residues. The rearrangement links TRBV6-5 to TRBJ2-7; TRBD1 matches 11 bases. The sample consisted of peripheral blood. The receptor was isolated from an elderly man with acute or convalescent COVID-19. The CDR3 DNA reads TGTGCCAGCAGTTACGGAGGGACAGGGGGTACCTACGAGCAGTACTTC. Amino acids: CASSYGGTGGTYEQYF.